Listed below are T cell receptor beta chains from one sample, sequenced in a study of cytomegalovirus exposure and HLA in healthy donors. The method was immunoSEQ multiplex PCR; TCRdb's version includes in-frame clones alone and lacks a portion of them. The repertoire holds over 110,000 clones, about four fifths seen once, with 5.5% to 7% in the top ten. The sample was PBMCs. The receptors stem from a middle-aged woman in good health and CMV-seropositive. CDR3s include the opening cysteine and the closing phenylalanine or tryptophan. D genes are given only for firm matches. Rows may omit the clone size; those that give it use once, few, many or a size class.

D gene: .
clone size: .
J gene: TRBJ2-2
V gene: TRBV7-6
CDR3 DNA: TGTGCCAGCAGCATCAGCTCACAGGGCCCCGGGGAGCTGTTTTTT
CDR3 protein: CASSISSQGPGELFF

D gene: .
clone size: few
J gene: TRBJ2-3
V gene: TRBV5-8
CDR3 DNA: TGTGCCAGCAGCTCCACTCTCGGGGGCACAGATACGCAGTATTTT
CDR3 protein: CASSSTLGGTDTQYF

D gene: .
clone size: once
J gene: TRBJ2-1
V gene: TRBV18
CDR3 DNA: TGTGCCAGCTCAATCGGGGAGGTGGATGAGCAGTTCTTC
CDR3 protein: CASSIGEVDEQFF

D gene: .
clone size: .
J gene: TRBJ1-1
V gene: TRBV28
CDR3 DNA: TGTGCCAGCTCGATAGGGGCGACGAACACTGAAGCTTTCTTT
CDR3 protein: CASSIGATNTEAFF

D gene: TRBD2
clone size: few
J gene: TRBJ2-1
V gene: TRBV4-2
CDR3 DNA: TGTGCCAGCAGCCCCGGGACTAGCGGGAGCAGAACGTACAATGAGCAGTTCTTC
CDR3 protein: CASSPGTSGSRTYNEQFF

D gene: .
clone size: .
J gene: TRBJ2-2
V gene: TRBV5-1
CDR3 DNA: TGCGCCAGCAGCTTGTTATTCGGGGCCGGGGAGCTGTTTTTT
CDR3 protein: CASSLLFGAGELFF

D gene: .
clone size: .
J gene: TRBJ2-5
V gene: TRBV6-5
CDR3 DNA: TGTGCCAGCAGTTCACAGCTCCAAGAGACCCAGTACTTC
CDR3 protein: CASSSQLQETQYF

D gene: TRBD1
clone size: once
J gene: TRBJ2-1
V gene: TRBV9
CDR3 DNA: TGTGCCAGCAGCGTCCAGGGGGCGCGAAAGTACAATGAGCAGTTCTTC
CDR3 protein: CASSVQGARKYNEQFF

D gene: .
clone size: .
J gene: TRBJ1-2
V gene: TRBV19
CDR3 DNA: TGTGCCAGTAGTCTCGGGGGGGTCTATGGCTACACCTTC
CDR3 protein: CASSLGGVYGYTF

D gene: .
clone size: .
J gene: TRBJ2-6
V gene: TRBV4-1
CDR3 DNA: TGCGCCAGCAGCCAAGGACATGGACAGAGCTCTGGGGCCAACGTCCTGACTTTC
CDR3 protein: CASSQGHGQSSGANVLTF

D gene: .
clone size: once
J gene: TRBJ2-2
V gene: TRBV28
CDR3 DNA: TGTGCCAGCAGTCTAAACACCGGGGAGCTGTTTTTT
CDR3 protein: CASSLNTGELFF

D gene: .
clone size: .
J gene: TRBJ2-7
V gene: TRBV27
CDR3 DNA: TGTGCCAGCAATCCTTCGGGATCCTCCTACGAGCAGTACTTC
CDR3 protein: CASNPSGSSYEQYF

D gene: TRBD1
clone size: .
J gene: TRBJ2-6
V gene: TRBV29-1
CDR3 DNA: TGCAGCGTTGAAGGACAGGGAGCGCCTGGGGCCAACGTCCTGACTTTC
CDR3 protein: CSVEGQGAPGANVLTF

D gene: .
clone size: .
J gene: TRBJ2-7
V gene: TRBV7-9
CDR3 DNA: TGTGCCAGCAGCTCAGGGGACCGCTACGAGCAGTACTTC
CDR3 protein: CASSSGDRYEQYF

D gene: .
clone size: .
J gene: TRBJ1-2
V gene: TRBV5-1
CDR3 DNA: TGCGCCAGCAGCTACCGACCGCCCTTTGAGGCCCGGGGGGATGGCTACACCTTC
CDR3 protein: CASSYRPPFEARGDGYTF

D gene: TRBD2
clone size: once
J gene: TRBJ2-7
V gene: TRBV19
CDR3 DNA: TGTGCCAGTAGTTACCGGGAGGGTGAGCAGTACTTC
CDR3 protein: CASSYREGEQYF

D gene: .
clone size: .
J gene: TRBJ1-6
V gene: TRBV19
CDR3 DNA: TGTGCCAGTAGTCTCACTGCGGGGAGCAATTCACCCCTCCACTTT
CDR3 protein: CASSLTAGSNSPLHF

D gene: TRBD2
clone size: .
J gene: TRBJ2-7
V gene: TRBV27
CDR3 DNA: TGTGCCAGCAGTTCCTCCCCCGGCAGCGGGAGCTCCTACGAGCAGTACTTC
CDR3 protein: CASSSSPGSGSSYEQYF

D gene: TRBD1
clone size: few
J gene: TRBJ2-1
V gene: TRBV11-2
CDR3 DNA: TGTGCCAGCAGCTTAGGACAGGGATCCTACAATGAGCAGTTCTTC
CDR3 protein: CASSLGQGSYNEQFF

D gene: .
clone size: .
J gene: TRBJ2-7
V gene: TRBV2
CDR3 DNA: TGTGCCAGCAGTCGGGGAGAGTGGGAGCAGTACTTC
CDR3 protein: CASSRGEWEQYF

D gene: TRBD1
clone size: .
J gene: TRBJ1-2
V gene: TRBV14
CDR3 DNA: TGTGCCAGCAGGGAGACAGGGAGCTATGGCTACACCTTC
CDR3 protein: CASRETGSYGYTF

D gene: .
clone size: .
J gene: TRBJ2-3
V gene: TRBV6-1
CDR3 DNA: TGTGCCAGCAGTGAAGTAGGCAGGAATACGCAGTATTTT
CDR3 protein: CASSEVGRNTQYF

D gene: .
clone size: .
J gene: TRBJ2-3
V gene: TRBV5-1
CDR3 DNA: TGCGCCAGCAGCTTTGCGCGTGGAGGGGCAGATACGCAGTATTTT
CDR3 protein: CASSFARGGADTQYF

D gene: TRBD1
clone size: .
J gene: TRBJ1-4
V gene: TRBV5-1
CDR3 DNA: TGCGCCAGCAGCTATCAGGGGGCTGGTAATGAAAAACTGTTTTTT
CDR3 protein: CASSYQGAGNEKLFF

D gene: TRBD1
clone size: .
J gene: TRBJ1-2
V gene: TRBV29-1
CDR3 DNA: TGCAGCGTTGAGGGACAGGGGGGTGGCTACACCTTC
CDR3 protein: CSVEGQGGGYTF

D gene: .
clone size: .
J gene: TRBJ1-2
V gene: TRBV2
CDR3 DNA: TGTGCCAGCAGTGAAGCCGGCAGGGCCTACACCTTC
CDR3 protein: CASSEAGRAYTF

D gene: TRBD1
clone size: .
J gene: TRBJ1-6
V gene: TRBV4-2
CDR3 DNA: TGTGCCAGCAGCCAAGTGCCTCAGGGGGCGGGATCACCCCTCCACTTT
CDR3 protein: CASSQVPQGAGSPLHF

D gene: TRBD2
clone size: .
J gene: TRBJ2-7
V gene: TRBV29-1
CDR3 DNA: TGCAGCGTTGATCTAGGACTAGCGGGTAATACCTACGAGCAGTACTTC
CDR3 protein: CSVDLGLAGNTYEQYF

D gene: .
clone size: .
J gene: TRBJ1-1
V gene: TRBV19
CDR3 DNA: TGTGCCAGTAATACAGGGCTAACAATGAACACTGAAGCTTTCTTT
CDR3 protein: CASNTGLTMNTEAFF

D gene: .
clone size: .
J gene: TRBJ2-1
V gene: TRBV28
CDR3 DNA: TGTGCCACATACGAGGGGGGGGCGAGGTACAATGAGCAGTTCTTC
CDR3 protein: CATYEGGARYNEQFF

D gene: TRBD1
clone size: .
J gene: TRBJ1-5
V gene: TRBV28
CDR3 DNA: TGTGCCAGCAGTCCAATATCCGACAGGGGGTTTGGTCAGCCCCAGCATTTT
CDR3 protein: CASSPISDRGFGQPQHF

D gene: .
clone size: .
J gene: TRBJ2-5
V gene: TRBV7-6
CDR3 DNA: TGTGCCAGCAGCTCGCCTCCGGACAGACAAGAGACCCAGTACTTC
CDR3 protein: CASSSPPDRQETQYF

D gene: TRBD2
clone size: few
J gene: TRBJ2-1
V gene: TRBV5-1
CDR3 DNA: TGCGCCAGCAGTAACAGCATAGCGGGAGGGCCCGTTGAGCAGTTCTTC
CDR3 protein: CASSNSIAGGPVEQFF

D gene: TRBD2
clone size: .
J gene: TRBJ2-3
V gene: TRBV5-5
CDR3 DNA: TGTGCCAGCAGGATGGCCCTAGCGGGAGGACCAGATACGCAGTATTTT
CDR3 protein: CASRMALAGGPDTQYF

D gene: TRBD1
clone size: .
J gene: TRBJ2-3
V gene: TRBV18
CDR3 DNA: TGTGCCAGCTCACCATCAGGGGGTTCAGCAGATACGCAGTATTTT
CDR3 protein: CASSPSGGSADTQYF

D gene: TRBD2
clone size: .
J gene: TRBJ2-5
V gene: TRBV6-5
CDR3 DNA: TGTGCCAGCAGCCCCGGGACTATCCTGGAGACCCAGTACTTC
CDR3 protein: CASSPGTILETQYF

D gene: .
clone size: once
J gene: TRBJ2-7
V gene: TRBV23-1
CDR3 DNA: TGCGCCAGCAGCCCCCCCCCGACTAGTATCTACGAGCAGTACTTC
CDR3 protein: CASSPPPTSIYEQYF

D gene: .
clone size: .
J gene: TRBJ2-6
V gene: TRBV11-2
CDR3 DNA: TGTGCCAGCAGCTTAGATCGGAGGCAGAGAGTAACATCTGGGGCCAACGTCCTGACTTTC
CDR3 protein: CASSLDRRQRVTSGANVLTF

D gene: TRBD2
clone size: .
J gene: TRBJ2-7
V gene: TRBV5-1
CDR3 DNA: TGCGCCAGCAGCTTCGGTAGCGGGACCTACGAGCAGTACTTC
CDR3 protein: CASSFGSGTYEQYF

D gene: .
clone size: .
J gene: TRBJ1-2
V gene: TRBV11-3
CDR3 DNA: TGTGCCAGCAGCCCGGGCCCTTTTGAGGGTCGAATGGATGGCTACACCTTC
CDR3 protein: CASSPGPFEGRMDGYTF

D gene: .
clone size: .
J gene: TRBJ1-2
V gene: TRBV6-1
CDR3 DNA: TGTGCCAGCAGTGTTCTAGAAGCGGCCTATGGCTACACCTTC
CDR3 protein: CASSVLEAAYGYTF

D gene: .
clone size: .
J gene: TRBJ1-3
V gene: TRBV5-4
CDR3 DNA: TGTGCCAGCAGCTTGGGCGGGACGAGCTCTGGAAACACCATATATTTT
CDR3 protein: CASSLGGTSSGNTIYF

D gene: TRBD1
clone size: .
J gene: TRBJ2-2
V gene: TRBV18
CDR3 DNA: TGTGCCAGCTCACCCCCCGGGACAGGGGCTAACACCGGGGAGCTGTTTTTT
CDR3 protein: CASSPPGTGANTGELFF

D gene: TRBD1
clone size: .
J gene: TRBJ2-5
V gene: TRBV27
CDR3 DNA: TGTGCCAGCAGTTTAAGGGACAGGGAGACCCAGTACTTC
CDR3 protein: CASSLRDRETQYF

D gene: TRBD1
clone size: .
J gene: TRBJ1-2
V gene: TRBV30
CDR3 DNA: TGTGCCTGGAGGTTCGACAGGGGGTGGAATGGCTACACCTTC
CDR3 protein: CAWRFDRGWNGYTF

D gene: .
clone size: .
J gene: TRBJ2-6
V gene: TRBV14
CDR3 DNA: TGTGCCAGCAGCCGATTAAGGGGGGGCCTGGTGGGAGATGGGGCCAACGTCCTGACTTTC
CDR3 protein: CASSRLRGGLVGDGANVLTF

D gene: .
clone size: .
J gene: TRBJ1-1
V gene: TRBV7-6
CDR3 DNA: TGTGCCAGCACCCCACAGACAGCTAACACTGAAGCTTTCTTT
CDR3 protein: CASTPQTANTEAFF

D gene: TRBD2
clone size: .
J gene: TRBJ2-1
V gene: TRBV19
CDR3 DNA: TGTGCCAGTAGTCTCCCTGGGAGCGGGAGCTTTGGTGAGCAGTTCTTC
CDR3 protein: CASSLPGSGSFGEQFF

D gene: .
clone size: .
J gene: TRBJ2-2
V gene: TRBV5-1
CDR3 DNA: TGCGCCACCCGACAGGCCCTCACGAACACCGGGGAGCTGTTTTTT
CDR3 protein: CATRQALTNTGELFF